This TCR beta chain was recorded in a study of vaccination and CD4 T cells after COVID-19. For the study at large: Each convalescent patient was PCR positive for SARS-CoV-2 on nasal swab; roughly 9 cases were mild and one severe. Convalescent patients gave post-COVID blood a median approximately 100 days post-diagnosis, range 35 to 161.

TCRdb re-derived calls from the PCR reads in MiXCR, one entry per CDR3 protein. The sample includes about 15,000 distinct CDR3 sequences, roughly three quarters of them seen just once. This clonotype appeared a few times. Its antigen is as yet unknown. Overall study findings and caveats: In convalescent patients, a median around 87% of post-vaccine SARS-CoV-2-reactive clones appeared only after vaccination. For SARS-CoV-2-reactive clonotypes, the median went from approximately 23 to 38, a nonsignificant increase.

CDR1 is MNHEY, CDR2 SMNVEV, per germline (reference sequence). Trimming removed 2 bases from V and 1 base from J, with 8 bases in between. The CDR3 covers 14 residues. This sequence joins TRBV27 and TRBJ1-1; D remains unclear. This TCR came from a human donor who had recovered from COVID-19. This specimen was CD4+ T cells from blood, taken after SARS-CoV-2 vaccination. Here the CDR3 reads CASSLGISNTEAFF. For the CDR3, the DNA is TGTGCCAGCAGTTTAGGGATTTCGAACACTGAAGCTTTCTTT.